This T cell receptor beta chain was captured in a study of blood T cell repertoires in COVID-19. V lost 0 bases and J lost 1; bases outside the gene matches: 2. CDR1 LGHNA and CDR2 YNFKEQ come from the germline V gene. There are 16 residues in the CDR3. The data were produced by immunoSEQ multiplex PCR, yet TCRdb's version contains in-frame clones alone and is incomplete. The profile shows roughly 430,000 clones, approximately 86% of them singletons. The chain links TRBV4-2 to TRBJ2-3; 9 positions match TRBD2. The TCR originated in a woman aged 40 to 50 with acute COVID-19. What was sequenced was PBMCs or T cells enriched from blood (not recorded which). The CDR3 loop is CASSQDRTSGTDTQYF. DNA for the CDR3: TGTGCCAGCAGCCAAGATCGGACTAGCGGCACAGATACGCAGTATTTT.